Shown below are 8 T cell receptor beta chains from a single sample sequenced in a study of graft-versus-host responses after intestinal transplantation. The protocol was immunoSEQ multiplex PCR, while the TCRdb copy is restricted to in-frame clones and leaves out a portion. The repertoire holds approximately 49,000 clones, with 90% to 95% as singletons. These TCRs are of unknown antigen specificity. The sample consisted of unstimulated CD8+ T cells sorted from spleen or lymph node cells, taken before transplant. The receptors come from a human donor who was the organ donor for an intestinal transplant.

This chain uses TRBV19 with TRBJ1-1; maybe TRBD1 (5 bases). In germline, CDR1 is LNHDA, CDR2 SQIVND (reference sequence). Deletions cut 4 bases from V and 0 bases from J, with 15 bases between. The CDR3 is 16 residues long. CDR3 amino acids: CASSTTKQVVNTEAFF. The CDR3, as DNA: TGTGCCAGTAGTACTACAAAACAGGTAGTGAACACTGAAGCTTTCTTT.

The gene calls are TRBV2 and TRBJ1-2, with TRBD1 matching over 7 bases. From germline, CDR1 is SNHLY and CDR2 FYNNEI. The ends lost 6 bases at V and 1 base at J; junction bases unmatched: 2. The CDR3 spans 13 residues. The CDR3 DNA reads as TGTGCCAGCAGGAGACAGGGTAACTATGGCTACACCTTC. The encoded protein is CASRRQGNYGYTF.

This clone appeared once. As DNA, the CDR3 is TGTGCCAGCAGCGTACAGGGGGCAGGTCTCTATGGCTACACCTTC. Its translation: CASSVQGAGLYGYTF. V usage is TRBV5-4 and J usage is TRBJ1-2; 9 nucleotides agree with TRBD1. Germline assignment: CDR1 SGHNT and CDR2 YYREEE (reference sequence). The junction had 8 bases not matched to a gene; V was cut back by 4 bases and J by 4 bases. This CDR3 is built from 15 residues.

The genes are TRBV6-1 and TRBJ2-7; 10 bases align to TRBD1. Per the germline V gene, CDR1 is MNHNS and CDR2 is SASEGT. V shed 0 bases and J 6 bases; nucleotides not matched to a gene: 2. This CDR3 spans 14 amino acids. CDR3 sequence reads: CASSEATGGFEQYF. The CDR3 nucleotides read TGTGCCAGCAGTGAAGCGACAGGGGGCTTCGAGCAGTACTTC.

J is TRBJ1-1 and V is TRBV9; D gene ambiguous. V was trimmed by 4 bases and J by 1 base, leaving 11 bases between them. Germline V gene data show CDR1 as SGDLS and CDR2 as YYNGEE. The CDR3 covers 14 residues. The CDR3: CASSPRHSNTEAFF. As DNA, the CDR3 is TGTGCCAGCAGCCCTCGTCACTCGAACACTGAAGCTTTCTTT.

The rearrangement uses TRBV7-2 and TRBJ2-3; the D call may be TRBD1 or TRBD2 (6 bases each). V was clipped by 0 bases and J by 5 bases, with 12 bases between them. Germline-derived CDR1 and CDR2 are SGHTA and FQGNSA. The CDR3 sequence is 15 residues long. CDR3 in DNA: TGTGCCAGCAGCTTAGCCCGGGGGCTGGTAGATACGCAGTATTTT. This sequence encodes CASSLARGLVDTQYF.

The chain carries TRBV5-8 and TRBJ1-2; perhaps TRBD1 as D (5 bases). Between the trimmed V and J ends, which lost 0 bases and 4 bases, there was a span of 10 bases. CDR3 length: 14 amino acids. CDR1 is SGHTS and CDR2 is YDEGEE in the germline V gene. CDR3 loop: CASSLEVGPYGYTF. The CDR3 coding sequence is TGTGCCAGCAGCTTGGAGGTGGGACCCTATGGCTACACCTTC.

The V call is TRBV21-1, the J call TRBJ1-1. TRBV21-1 is a pseudogene locus. This CDR3 is built from 13 residues. The CDR3 DNA is TGTGCCAGCAGCTCGGGGGCCGGGACTGAAGCTTTCTTT. Its protein product is CASSSGAGTEAFF.